This T cell receptor (beta chain) came from a study of T cells after yellow fever vaccination. For the study at large: With SMART-Seq v4 Ultra Low Input, the fractions containing low cell numbers were prepared.

The study made its TCR cDNA through 5'RACE template switching. That step introduced a universal primer site along with UMIs. One entry per CDR3 protein, called by TCRdb with MiXCR from the 5' RACE reads. The sample lists 300,000 or so distinct CDR3 sequences, over 10% seen once, with 0.4% to 0.65% in the top ten. This clonotype was observed at least ten times. What it binds is not known. The V end was cut by 5 bases, the J end by 3 bases, with 5 bases between. The CDR3 covers 12 residues. In germline, CDR1 is SGHTA, CDR2 FQGNSA. Regarding the study as a whole: Faster peaking, at day 5 versus 15, marked a secondary response that was weaker. Sorted repertoires could include abundant contaminating clonotypes from bulk cells.

V and J are TRBV7-2 and TRBJ1-3; D not resolved. Sequencing used CD4+ T cells sorted from PBMCs, obtained 45 days after the yellow fever booster vaccination. The sequence derives from a man aged 30 to 45 who received the YFV17D yellow fever vaccine. CDR3 sequence reads: CASSASGNTIYF. The DNA for the CDR3 is TGTGCCAGCAGCGCAAGTGGAAACACCATATATTTT.